This note documents a single T cell receptor beta chain sequence. Antigen specificity is unknown. TCR beta VDJ and CDR3 were profiled, and genomic DNA was the template. A single record per CDR3 protein comes from TCRdb applying MiXCR to the reads. This table holds around 180,000 distinct CDR3 sequences, 64% found once. The data belong to a study of CD8+CD57+ T cells in acquired aplastic anemia. Whole-study context: Each DNA sample taken from sorted CD4+ and CD8+ cells came to roughly 3.5 ug on average. Study-level points and caveats: Researchers report that fewer than 35 CD8+ CDR3 sequences appeared in both patients and controls. Controls and patients did not differ significantly in CD8+ Simpson's diversity.

Per the germline V gene, CDR1 is SGDLS and CDR2 is YYNGEE. The CDR3 is 13 amino acids. V was cut by 2 bases and J by 3 bases, with 8 bases left in between. The sequence was collected from a human donor with severe aplastic anemia or a healthy control (not recorded which). The rearrangement joins TRBV9 to TRBJ1-1, with unresolved D. The specimen was sorted CD4+, CD8+, or CD8+CD57+ T cells (not recorded which) from PBMCs. The CDR3 spells CASSVSLDTEAFF. CDR3 nucleotide sequence: TGTGCCAGCAGCGTTTCTCTGGACACTGAAGCTTTCTTT.